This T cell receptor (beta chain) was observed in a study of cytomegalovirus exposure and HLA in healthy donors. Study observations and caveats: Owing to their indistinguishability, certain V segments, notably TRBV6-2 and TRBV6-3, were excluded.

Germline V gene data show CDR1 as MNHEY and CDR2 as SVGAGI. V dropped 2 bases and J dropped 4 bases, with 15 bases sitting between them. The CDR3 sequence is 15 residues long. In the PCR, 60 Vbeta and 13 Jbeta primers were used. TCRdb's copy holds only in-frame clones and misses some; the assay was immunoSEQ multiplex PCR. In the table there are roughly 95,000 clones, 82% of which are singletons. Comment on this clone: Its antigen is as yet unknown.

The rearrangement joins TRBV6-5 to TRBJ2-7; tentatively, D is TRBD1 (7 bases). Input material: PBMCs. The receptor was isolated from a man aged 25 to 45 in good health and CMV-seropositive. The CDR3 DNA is TGTGCCAGCAGTTACGGCTCAGGGGGGAGGTACGAGCAGTACTTC. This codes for CASSYGSGGRYEQYF.